The T cell receptor (beta chain) described here comes from a study of T cell repertoires in cytomegalovirus infection (dated 2019 in TCRdb). Study-level background: The peptide stimulations were aimed at well-studied HLA-B-restricted epitopes as well as recently identified HLA-C-restricted CMV epitopes, whose presentation resists viral immunomodulation. Because public TCR beta signatures pointed to carriage of CMV infection together with the matching HLA type, the HLA type of each donor mattered for the analysis.

This specimen's treatment or condition label, per the study, means: in vitro stimulation with specific CMV peptide epitopes to enrich CMV-specific T cells. The full study reports these points: In both this cohort and an independent cohort of more than 350 donors, the cumulative frequency of public TCR beta family members distinguished carriers of CMV infection plus the relevant HLA type. In the ex vivo response, HLA-C-restricted CMV-specific TCR beta clonotypes were dominant, and in two of eight donors the single most frequent clonotype came from this HLA-C-restricted group.

The germline V gene encodes CDR1 MNHEY and CDR2 SMNVEV (reference sequence). The CDR3 measures 15 amino acids from cysteine to phenylalanine. The entry retains the CDR3 DNA only, 45 bases that are in frame from base 1. Germline trimming amounts to 0 bases on V and 4 bases on J, with 3 as the count of junction bases outside the gene matches. The sequencer listed for this sample is Illumina HiSeq 1500. TCRdb trimmed the raw reads at Q25, called clones with MiXCR and kept productive beta chains. CDR3 protein duplicates are merged, each entry listing the most common genes and DNA. The sample table lists around 900,000 distinct CDR3 sequences, roughly a third of them with a count of one. Jointly, the top ten make up roughly 13% of the sample. Turning to this clonotype: Its cognate antigen has yet to be identified. One base away there is no much larger clone; base qualities are not given.

The input for sequencing was cultured CD8+ T cells from PBMCs, taken from culture after CMV antigen stimulation. The chain links TRBV27 with TRBJ1-1; TRBD1 aligns with 9 central bases. The TCR sequence derives from a human donor in good health (CMV status not recorded). Some clones in this sample may be carry-over from other donors' samples. The CDR3 reads as follows: CASSLSGGQGTEAFF. The sequenced DNA: TGTGCCAGCAGTTTATCGGGGGGACAGGGCACTGAAGCTTTCTTT.